This T cell receptor beta chain derives from a study of T cells in Graves' hyperthyroidism and ophthalmopathy. TCR beta CDR3 sequences were amplified from RNA transcripts. RT-PCR in the first round (using the HTBI primer set) targeted the TCR CDR3. TCRdb re-analysed the multiplex PCR reads in MiXCR, keeping a single row per CDR3 protein. There are almost 600,000 distinct CDR3 sequences in the sample; around 13% occur only once, and roughly 5.5% lies in the top ten. In germline, CDR1 is LGHNA, CDR2 YNFKEQ. There are 16 residues in the CDR3. V dropped 3 bases and J dropped 4; count of bases not matched to a gene: 8.

Sequenced sample: blood. The gene calls are TRBV4-2 and TRBJ2-5; 10 nucleotides match TRBD2. The origin of this receptor is a woman in her thirties with Graves' hyperthyroidism that later progressed to Graves' ophthalmopathy. CDR3 bases: TGTGCCAGCAGCCAGAGCGGGAGGGCGGAGGGAGAGACCCAGTACTTC. It encodes CASSQSGRAEGETQYF.